The sequence of this TCR beta chain was determined in a study of OX40 agonist ivuxolimab in advanced cancers. Background for the entire study: Ivuxolimab was an agonistic, fully human IgG2 monoclonal antibody directed against OX40 (CD134), a costimulatory receptor. Intravenous ivuxolimab was administered to patients every 2 weeks at six dose levels: 0.01, 0.1, 0.3, 1.5, 3 and 10 mg/kg. Among the approximately 50 dose-escalation patients, around 19 had hepatocellular carcinoma, roughly 15 melanoma, 9 renal cell carcinoma and 9 head and neck cancer. In the dose-escalation cohort, 82.7% of patients were male, and the mean age was approximately 64 years, with a range of roughly 20 to 79. Patients were allowed to have had prior anti-PD-1, anti-PD-L1 or anti-CTLA-4 therapy, and around 37% of the dose-escalation patients had previously received checkpoint inhibitors. Partial responses occurred in three dose-escalation patients: two with cutaneous melanoma and one with hepatocellular carcinoma. The point of sequencing TCRbeta in the periphery was to test whether ivuxolimab changed TCR sequence diversity and drove clonal T-cell expansion. The paper reports the monotherapy dose-escalation portion (N of about 47 patients) of the phase I ivuxolimab trial.

CDR1 and CDR2, per the germline V gene, are MNHNS and SASEGT. Its CDR3 holds 15 amino acids, cysteine through phenylalanine. Of the read, only the CDR3 DNA is kept; its 45 bases are in frame from base 1. V gives up 4 bases and J gives up 3 bases, and the segment between their germline ends measures 14 bases. Genomic DNA was extracted from sorted cells for sequencing of the TCRbeta CDR3 region. TCRbeta CDR3 regions were sequenced using the immunoSEQ Assay. Drawn from immuneACCESS, this table holds only the in-frame rearrangements with V and J called that TCRdb kept. Clones are partly lost; checked studies trace under half to an unresolved V gene and leave the rest unexplained. The sample records roughly 100,000 clones, 85% to 90% of which are singletons. In total, the top ten clones hold around 0.16% of the sample. Concerning this clone: No cognate antigen has been identified for it. The record has no base qualities; no much larger clone is one base away.

The trial excluded patients who had a history of autoimmune disease or were on systemic immunosuppression. Peripheral blood for TCR sequencing was drawn from every dose cohort at baseline, at cycle 4 day 1 and at cycle 7 day 1. The samples were taken from a phase I, first-in-human, multicenter, open-label dose-escalation trial of ivuxolimab. Adults with locally advanced or metastatic melanoma, renal cell carcinoma, hepatocellular carcinoma or head and neck squamous cell carcinoma were enrolled in the trial. Before TCR sequencing, CD4+ T cells and CD8+ T cells from peripheral blood were sorted into separate populations. Paper-wide results and their limitations: After ivuxolimab, expanded clones were on average more numerous among CD8+ T cells than among CD4+ T cells. In the 0.1-3.0 mg/kg groups, partial responders were among the patients with the lowest normalized peripheral clonal expansion, particularly in CD8+ T cells. At doses of 0.1 to 3.0 mg/kg, clonal expansion of both CD4+ and CD8+ blood T cells was observed from baseline to week 6. Which antigens the clonally expanded peripheral T cells were specific for was not determined. Low levels of normalized T-cell clonal expansion were also seen in some patients who did not respond.

The sequencing here drew on CD4+ or CD8+ T cells sorted from blood, taken in a trial of the OX40 agonist ivuxolimab. The chain is encoded by TRBV6-1 joined to TRBJ2-3, and perhaps TRBD2 as D gene, on 6 matching bases. The TCR was taken from an adult with an advanced solid tumor such as melanoma, head and neck, liver or kidney cancer. At the DNA level, the sequence is TGTGCCAGCAGTGGGTGGACCCTAGCGACAGATACGCAGTATTTT. It translates as CASSGWTLATDTQYF.